Reported below is one T cell receptor beta chain. These data come from a study of cytomegalovirus exposure and HLA in healthy donors. Background on the study: Membership in the Caucasian-associated ancestry cluster was found for 65% to 85% of 300 to 500 genotyped donors.

Researchers ran the PCR with 60 Vbeta and 13 Jbeta primers. The protocol was immunoSEQ multiplex PCR, while the TCRdb copy is restricted to in-frame clones and leaves out a portion. The table includes 150,000 to 200,000 clones, less than 85% detected once. Between the trimmed V and J ends, which lost 2 bases and 0 bases, there was a span of 7 bases. The CDR3 is 15 residues long. CDR1 is SNHLY, CDR2 FYNNEI, per germline. Input material: PBMCs. The chain couples TRBV2 to TRBJ2-2; unclear D gene. The receptor was derived from a man between 18 and 29 years old in good health and CMV-seronegative. CDR3 loop: CASSEPGANTGELFF. The CDR3 bases are TGTGCCAGCAGTGAACCCGGAGCGAACACCGGGGAGCTGTTTTTT.